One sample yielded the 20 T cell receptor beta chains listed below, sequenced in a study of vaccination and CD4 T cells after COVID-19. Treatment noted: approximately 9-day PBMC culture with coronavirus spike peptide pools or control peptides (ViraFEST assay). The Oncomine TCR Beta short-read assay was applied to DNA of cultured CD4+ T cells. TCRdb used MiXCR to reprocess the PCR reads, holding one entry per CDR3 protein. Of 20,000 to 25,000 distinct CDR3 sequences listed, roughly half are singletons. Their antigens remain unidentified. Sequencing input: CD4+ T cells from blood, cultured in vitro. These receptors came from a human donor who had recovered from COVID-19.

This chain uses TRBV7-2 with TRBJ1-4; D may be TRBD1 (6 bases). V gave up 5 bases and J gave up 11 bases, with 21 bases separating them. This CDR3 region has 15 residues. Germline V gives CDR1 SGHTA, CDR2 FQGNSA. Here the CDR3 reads CASSRRGRGVKKLFF. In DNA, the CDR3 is TGTGCCAGCAGCCGGAGGGGCAGGGGCGTGAAGAAACTGTTTTTT.

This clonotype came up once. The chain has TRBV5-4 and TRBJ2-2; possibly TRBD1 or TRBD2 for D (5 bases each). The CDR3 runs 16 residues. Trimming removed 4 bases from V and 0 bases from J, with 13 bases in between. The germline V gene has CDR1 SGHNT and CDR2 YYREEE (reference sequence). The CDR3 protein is CASSPGRGPNTGELFF. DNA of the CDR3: TGTGCCAGCAGCCCGGGACGGGGACCGAACACCGGGGAGCTGTTTTTT. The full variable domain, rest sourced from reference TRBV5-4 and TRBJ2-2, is ETGVTQSPTHLIKTRGQQVTLRCSSQSGHNTVSWYQQALGQGPQFIFQYYREEENGRGNFPPRFSGLQFPNYSSELNVNALELDDSALYLCASSPGRGPNTGELFFGEGSRLTVL.

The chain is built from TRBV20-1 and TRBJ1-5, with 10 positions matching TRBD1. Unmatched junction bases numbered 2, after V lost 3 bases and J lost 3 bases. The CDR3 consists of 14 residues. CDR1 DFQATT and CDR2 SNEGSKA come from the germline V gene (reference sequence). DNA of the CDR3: TGCAGTGCTAGGGGGACAGGGGCCAATCAGCCCCAGCATTTT. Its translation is CSARGTGANQPQHF.

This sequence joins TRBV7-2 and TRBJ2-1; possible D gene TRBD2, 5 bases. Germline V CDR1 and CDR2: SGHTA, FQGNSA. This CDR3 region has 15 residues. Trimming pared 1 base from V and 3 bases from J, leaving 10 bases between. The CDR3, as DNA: TGTGCCAGCAGCTTAGGACTACCAGACTACAATGAGCAGTTCTTC. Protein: CASSLGLPDYNEQFF.

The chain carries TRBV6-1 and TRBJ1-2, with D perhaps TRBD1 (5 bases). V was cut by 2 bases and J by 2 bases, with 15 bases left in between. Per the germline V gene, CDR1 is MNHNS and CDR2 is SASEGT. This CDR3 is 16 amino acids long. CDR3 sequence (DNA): TGTGCCAGCAGTGAAAGTACAGGCCGGGGGAACTATGGCTACACCTTC. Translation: CASSESTGRGNYGYTF.

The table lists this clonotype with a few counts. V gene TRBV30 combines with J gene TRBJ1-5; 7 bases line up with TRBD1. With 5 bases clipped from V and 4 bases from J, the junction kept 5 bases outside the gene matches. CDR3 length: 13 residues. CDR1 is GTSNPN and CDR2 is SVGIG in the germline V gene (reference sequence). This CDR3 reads CAWSTGSNQPQHF. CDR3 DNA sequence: TGTGCCTGGTCGACAGGGTCGAATCAGCCCCAGCATTTT.

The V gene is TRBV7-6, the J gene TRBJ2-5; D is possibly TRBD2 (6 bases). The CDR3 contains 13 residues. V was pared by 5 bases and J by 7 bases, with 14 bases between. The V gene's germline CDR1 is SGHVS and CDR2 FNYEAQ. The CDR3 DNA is TGTGCCAGCAGCCCGGGAGCAGGGCCGACCCAGTACTTC. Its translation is CASSPGAGPTQYF.

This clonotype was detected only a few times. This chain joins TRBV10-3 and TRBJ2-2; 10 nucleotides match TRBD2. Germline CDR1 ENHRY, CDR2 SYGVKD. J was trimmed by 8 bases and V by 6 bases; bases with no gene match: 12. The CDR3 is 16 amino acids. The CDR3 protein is CAISGFSGRPGGELFF. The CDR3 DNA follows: TGTGCCATCAGCGGGTTTAGCGGGAGGCCCGGTGGGGAGCTGTTTTTT.

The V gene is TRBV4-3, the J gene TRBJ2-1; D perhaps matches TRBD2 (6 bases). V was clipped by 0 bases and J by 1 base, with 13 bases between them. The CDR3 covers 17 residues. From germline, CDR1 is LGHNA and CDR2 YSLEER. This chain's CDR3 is CASSQEGAGRSYNEQFF. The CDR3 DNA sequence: TGCGCCAGCAGCCAAGAAGGGGCGGGAAGGTCCTACAATGAGCAGTTCTTC.

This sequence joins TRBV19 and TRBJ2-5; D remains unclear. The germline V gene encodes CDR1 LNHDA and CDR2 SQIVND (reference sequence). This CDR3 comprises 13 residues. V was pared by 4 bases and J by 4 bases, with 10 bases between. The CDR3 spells CASSNRLIETQYF. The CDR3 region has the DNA TGTGCCAGTAGTAACCGCCTGATAGAGACCCAGTACTTC.

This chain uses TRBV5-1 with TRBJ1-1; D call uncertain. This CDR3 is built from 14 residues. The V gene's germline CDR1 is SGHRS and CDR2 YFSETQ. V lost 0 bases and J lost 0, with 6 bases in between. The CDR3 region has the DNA TGCGCCAGCAGCTTGGGGAGCCTGAACACTGAAGCTTTCTTT. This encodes CASSLGSLNTEAFF.

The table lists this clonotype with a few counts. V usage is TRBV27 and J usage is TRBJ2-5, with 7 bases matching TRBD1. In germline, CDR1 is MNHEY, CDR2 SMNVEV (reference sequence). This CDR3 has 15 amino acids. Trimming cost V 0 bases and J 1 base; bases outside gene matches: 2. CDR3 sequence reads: CASSLSRDSQETQYF. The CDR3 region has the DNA TGTGCCAGCAGTTTATCCCGGGACAGCCAAGAGACCCAGTACTTC.

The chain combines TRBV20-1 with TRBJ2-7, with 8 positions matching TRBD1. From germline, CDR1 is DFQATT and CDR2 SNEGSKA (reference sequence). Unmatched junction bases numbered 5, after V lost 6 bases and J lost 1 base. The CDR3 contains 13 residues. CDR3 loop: CSADRGVSYEQYF. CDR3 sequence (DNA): TGCAGTGCCGACAGGGGAGTGTCCTACGAGCAGTACTTC.

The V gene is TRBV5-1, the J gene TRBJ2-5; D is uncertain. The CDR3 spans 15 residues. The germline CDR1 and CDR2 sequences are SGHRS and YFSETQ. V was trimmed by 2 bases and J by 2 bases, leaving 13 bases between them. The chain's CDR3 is CASSFGGGRQETQYF. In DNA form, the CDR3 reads TGCGCCAGCAGCTTCGGTGGTGGCAGGCAAGAGACCCAGTACTTC.

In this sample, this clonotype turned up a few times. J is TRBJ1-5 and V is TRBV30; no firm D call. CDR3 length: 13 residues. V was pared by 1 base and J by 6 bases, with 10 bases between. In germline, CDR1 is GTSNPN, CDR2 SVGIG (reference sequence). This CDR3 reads CAWSGEGIQPQHF. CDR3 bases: TGTGCCTGGAGTGGGGAGGGTATTCAGCCCCAGCATTTT.

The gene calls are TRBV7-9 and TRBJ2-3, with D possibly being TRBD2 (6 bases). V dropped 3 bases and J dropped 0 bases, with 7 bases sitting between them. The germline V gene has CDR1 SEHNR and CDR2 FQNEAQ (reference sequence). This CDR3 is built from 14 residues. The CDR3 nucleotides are TGTGCCAGCAGCTTCGGGGGTAGCACAGATACGCAGTATTTT. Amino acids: CASSFGGSTDTQYF.

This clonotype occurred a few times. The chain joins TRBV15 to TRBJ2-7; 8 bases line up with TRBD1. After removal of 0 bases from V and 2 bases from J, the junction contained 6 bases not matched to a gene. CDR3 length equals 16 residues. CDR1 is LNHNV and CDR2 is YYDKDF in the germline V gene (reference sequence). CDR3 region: CATSRDYRGVPYEQYF. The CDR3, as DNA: TGTGCCACCAGCAGAGATTACAGGGGGGTCCCCTACGAGCAGTACTTC.

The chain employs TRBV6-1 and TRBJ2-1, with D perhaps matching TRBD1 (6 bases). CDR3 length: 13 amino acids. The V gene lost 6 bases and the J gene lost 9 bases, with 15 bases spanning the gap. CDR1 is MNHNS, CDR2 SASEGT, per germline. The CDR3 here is CASRETGRSEQFF. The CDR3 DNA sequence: TGTGCCAGCAGAGAGACAGGCCGGAGTGAGCAGTTCTTC.

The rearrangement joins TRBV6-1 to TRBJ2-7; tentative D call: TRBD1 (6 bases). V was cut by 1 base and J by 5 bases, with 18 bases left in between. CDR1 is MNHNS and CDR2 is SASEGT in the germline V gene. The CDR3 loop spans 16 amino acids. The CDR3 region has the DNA TGTGCCAGCAGTGAAGTAGGGGGACGGGTCAGCGACGAGCAGTACTTC. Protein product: CASSEVGGRVSDEQYF.

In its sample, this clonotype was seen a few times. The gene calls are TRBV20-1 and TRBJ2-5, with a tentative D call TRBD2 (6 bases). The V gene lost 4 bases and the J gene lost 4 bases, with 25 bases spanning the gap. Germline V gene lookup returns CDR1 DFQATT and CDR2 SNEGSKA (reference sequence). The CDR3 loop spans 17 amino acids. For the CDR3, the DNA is TGCAGTGCTATTGGTGGGTTGGTGGGAGGTTACTCAGAGACCCAGTACTTC. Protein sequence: CSAIGGLVGGYSETQYF.